These T cell receptor beta chains were read from a single sample in a study of T cells in Graves' hyperthyroidism and ophthalmopathy. Each CDR3 protein gets one entry after TCRdb re-called the multiplex PCR reads with MiXCR. This table holds 250,000 to 300,000 distinct CDR3 sequences, about an eighth found once. Source material: blood. The receptors were sampled from a woman under 40 with Graves' hyperthyroidism that later progressed to Graves' ophthalmopathy. Each CDR3 is given with its conserved first and last residue. A D gene is named only where the DNA matches it firmly. Clone sizes are given selectively: once, few, many, or a class where the clone is expanded.

d_call clone_size j_call v_call cdr3_aa cdr3_nt
TRBD2 many TRBJ2-1 TRBV5-1 CASSLGLAVGGDEQFF TGCGCCAGCAGCTTGGGACTAGCGGTTGGGGGAGATGAGCAGTTCTTC
TRBD1 many TRBJ2-7 TRBV6-1 CASSNWDSPYEQYF TGTGCCAGCAGTAACTGGGACAGCCCCTACGAGCAGTACTTC
- many TRBJ1-3 TRBV30 CAWSVQPSGNTIYF TGTGCCTGGAGTGTCCAACCCTCTGGAAACACCATATATTTT
- many TRBJ2-1 TRBV12-3/TRBV12-4 CASRPHSSYNEQFF TGTGCCAGCAGGCCCCACAGCTCCTACAATGAGCAGTTCTTC
- - TRBJ1-2 TRBV20-1 CSAVTILRAGYTF TGCAGTGCCGTTACTATCCTTAGGGCTGGCTACACCTTC
- many TRBJ1-1 TRBV6-1 CASSVRGGETEAFF TGTGCCAGCAGTGTCCGGGGTGGGGAAACTGAAGCTTTCTTT
- many TRBJ1-2 TRBV5-1 CASSLVAGNPGYTF TGCGCCAGCAGCTTGGTCGCAGGGAACCCCGGCTACACCTTC
- many TRBJ2-7 TRBV15 CATSRDQAGAYEQYF TGTGCCACCAGCAGAGATCAGGCCGGTGCCTACGAGCAGTACTTC
- few TRBJ2-7 TRBV15 CATSRGNDGEQYF TGTGCCACCAGCAGAGGAAACGATGGAGAGCAGTACTTC
- many TRBJ1-5 TRBV5-1 CASSPSGPGGNQPQHF TGCGCCAGCAGCCCGTCGGGGCCCGGAGGCAATCAGCCCCAGCATTTT
- - TRBJ2-1 TRBV27 CASREDADNEQFF TGTGCCAGTAGAGAAGACGCAGACAATGAGCAGTTCTTC
TRBD2 many TRBJ2-7 TRBV20-1 CSAPDWNSGSTYEQYF TGCAGTGCCCCCGACTGGAATAGCGGGAGCACCTACGAGCAGTACTTC
TRBD1 many TRBJ1-1 TRBV9 CASSLTGTGNLNTEAFF TGTGCCAGCAGCCTGACTGGGACAGGGAATTTGAACACTGAAGCTTTCTTT
TRBD1 many TRBJ1-1 TRBV5-8 CASSPDRVGSGEAFF TGTGCCAGCAGTCCAGACAGGGTAGGATCGGGAGAAGCTTTCTTT
TRBD2 - TRBJ2-3 TRBV13 CASSFRAGVLTDTRYF TGTGCCAGCAGCTTTCGAGCGGGAGTACTCACAGATACGCGGTATTTT
- many TRBJ1-5 TRBV20-1 CSAKAMGLDQPQHF TGCAGTGCTAAGGCCATGGGTTTAGATCAGCCCCAGCATTTT
- few TRBJ2-6 TRBV19 CASSMSRAGANVLTF TGTGCCAGTAGTATGTCTCGGGCAGGGGCCAACGTCCTGACTTTC
TRBD1 many TRBJ1-4 TRBV27 CASSSQGALSNEKLFF TGTGCCAGCAGTTCGCAGGGGGCGCTTAGTAATGAAAAACTGTTTTTT
TRBD2 many TRBJ2-3 TRBV6-1 CASSFRLAGGGDTQYF TGTGCCAGCAGTTTCAGACTAGCGGGAGGGGGAGATACGCAGTATTTT
- - TRBJ1-5 TRBV14 CASSHHDRTRNQPQHF TGTGCCAGCAGCCACCACGACAGGACTCGCAATCAGCCCCAGCATTTT
- many TRBJ1-5 TRBV7-9 CASSTQTGGGHQPQHF TGTGCCAGCAGCACCCAAACCGGAGGGGGGCATCAGCCCCAGCATTTT
- few TRBJ1-1 TRBV19 CASSTLNTEAFF TGTGCCAGTAGTACCTTGAACACTGAAGCTTTCTTT
- few TRBJ1-6 TRBV7-2 CASSLAGGQQNSPLHF TGTGCCAGCAGCTTAGCCGGCGGACAGCAAAATTCACCCCTCCACTTT
- few TRBJ2-1 TRBV9 CASSVVSDLSYNEQFF TGTGCCAGCAGCGTAGTTAGCGACCTTTCCTACAATGAGCAGTTCTTC
- - TRBJ2-1 TRBV10-3 CAISEDYNEQFF TGTGCCATCAGTGAGGATTACAATGAGCAGTTCTTC
- - TRBJ2-3 TRBV19 CASAFPSTSTDTQYF TGTGCCAGCGCTTTTCCGTCAACTAGCACAGATACGCAGTATTTT
- many TRBJ2-3 TRBV11-2 CASSLEGDTQYF TGTGCCAGCAGCTTAGAGGGAGATACGCAGTATTTT
- many TRBJ2-1 TRBV20-1 CSARDLPNGTRSYNEQFF TGCAGTGCTAGAGATCTCCCTAACGGGACACGGTCCTACAATGAGCAGTTCTTC
- - TRBJ2-6 TRBV6-2/TRBV6-3 CASSSRVRRTSGANVLTF TGTGCCAGCAGTTCGCGAGTTCGGAGGACGTCTGGGGCCAACGTCCTGACTTTC
- - TRBJ2-7 TRBV20-1 CSAVDERATYEQYF TGCAGTGCTGTGGACGAGCGGGCTACCTACGAGCAGTACTTC